Following are 9 T cell receptor beta chains from one sample sequenced in a study of T-cell memory formation after mild COVID-19. TCRdb re-derived calls from the 5' RACE reads in MiXCR, one entry per CDR3 protein. The sample records over 120,000 distinct CDR3 sequences, under 25% being singletons. The sequencing sample was made of PBMCs or a T cell subset sorted from them (not recorded which). The origin of the receptors is an adult woman who had mild COVID-19 (a few samples of this study predate the infection). Cell type and time point are not known.

This clonotype has more than one count but fewer than ten. The genes are TRBV5-1 and TRBJ2-7, with TRBD1 as a possible D gene (5 bases). Trimming left V 0 bases short and J 6 bases short, with 13 bases between. This CDR3 is built from 14 residues. The germline CDR1 and CDR2 sequences are SGHRS and YFSETQ. The CDR3 nucleotides read TGCGCCAGCAGCTTGGATGCCCGGCAGGGCGAGCAGTACTTC. It is translated as CASSLDARQGEQYF. The entire variable domain, with the rest obtained from reference TRBV5-1 and TRBJ2-7, is as follows: KAGVTQTPRYLIKTRGQQVTLSCSPISGHRSVSWYQQTPGQGLQFLFEYFSETQRNKGNFPGRFSGRQFSNSRSEMNVSTLELGDSALYLCASSLDARQGEQYFGPGTRLTVT.

The rearrangement links TRBV5-6 to TRBJ1-1; the match to TRBD1 covers 7 bases. V lost 3 bases to trimming and J lost 6 bases; unmatched junction nucleotides: 14. The CDR3 consists of 16 residues. In germline, CDR1 is SGHDT, CDR2 YYEEEE. CDR3 DNA sequence: TGTGCCAGCAGCTCCCCCCAGACAGGGACGTGGTCTGAAGCTTTCTTT. As protein: CASSSPQTGTWSEAFF.

This chain links TRBV5-1 with TRBJ2-2; perhaps TRBD1 as D (5 bases). Trimming took 1 base from V and 2 from J, leaving 12 bases between them. Germline V gene lookup returns CDR1 SGHRS and CDR2 YFSETQ. The CDR3 is made up of 16 amino acids. The CDR3 protein is CASSLYQGGNTGELFF. The CDR3 coding sequence is TGCGCCAGCAGCTTGTACCAGGGCGGCAACACCGGGGAGCTGTTTTTT.

The gene calls are TRBV4-1 and TRBJ1-1, with a tentative D call TRBD1 (6 bases). CDR3 size: 14 residues. The ends were cut back, 6 bases at V and 4 bases at J, with 15 bases in the middle. From germline, CDR1 is MGHRA and CDR2 YSYEKL. The CDR3 region has the DNA TGCGCCAGCAGGACAGTACAGGGCTTCACTGAAGCTTTCTTT. Translating gives CASRTVQGFTEAFF.

The chain recombines TRBV7-8 with TRBJ2-2; no definite D call. Per the germline V gene, CDR1 is SGHVS and CDR2 is FQNEAQ. This CDR3 spans 15 amino acids. V lost 2 bases to trimming and J lost 1 base, with 8 bases between them. The CDR3 bases are TGTGCCAGCAGCTTAACGGTTAAGAACACCGGGGAGCTGTTTTTT. Amino acids: CASSLTVKNTGELFF.

This clonotype has a count of ten or more. The genes are TRBV6-2 or TRBV6-3 and TRBJ1-1, with D uncertain. V lost 6 bases and J lost 4, with 15 bases in between. Looked up from germline, CDR1 is MNHEY and CDR2 is SVGEGT. CDR3 length: 14 residues. The CDR3 region is CASSDPGWSTEAFF. The CDR3, as DNA: TGTGCCAGCAGCGACCCGGGGTGGAGCACTGAAGCTTTCTTT.

In this sample, this clonotype turned up a few times. V gene TRBV5-1 combines with J gene TRBJ2-1, with 8 nucleotides matching TRBD2. The V segment lost 4 bases and the J segment 4 bases; nucleotides outside the gene matches: 10. The CDR3 totals 16 residues. Per the germline V gene, CDR1 is SGHRS and CDR2 is YFSETQ. The CDR3 DNA follows: TGCGCCAGCAGCCCCTTGAGCGGGAGTTCGTACAATGAGCAGTTCTTC. This sequence encodes CASSPLSGSSYNEQFF.

This chain connects TRBV20-1 to TRBJ2-2; 8 bases fit TRBD2. V gave up 3 bases and J gave up 4 bases; unmatched junction bases: 4. CDR1 is DFQATT and CDR2 is SNEGSKA in the germline V gene (reference sequence). This CDR3 comprises 14 residues. The CDR3 coding sequence is TGCAGTGCTAGCCGAAGCGGGGGCACCGGGGAGCTGTTTTTT. Its translation is CSASRSGGTGELFF.

The chain uses TRBV24-1 and TRBJ2-3, with D possibly matching TRBD2 (6 bases). CDR1 KGHDR and CDR2 SFDVKD come from the germline V gene. The CDR3 runs 14 residues. Trimming stripped 8 bases from V and 6 bases from J, with 17 bases between. The DNA of the CDR3 is TGTGCCACCACTAGCACTAGGGACTCCGATACGCAGTATTTT. This sequence encodes CATTSTRDSDTQYF.